This TCR beta chain was identified in a study of blood T cell repertoires in COVID-19. TCRdb's copy holds only in-frame clones and misses some; the assay was immunoSEQ multiplex PCR. The sample includes about 71,000 clones, 75% to 95% of them seen just once. The source is a woman under 30 with acute or convalescent COVID-19. The sequenced sample was peripheral blood.

The CDR3 region has the DNA TGTGCCAGTAGTATTAGTCAGAACACTGAAGCTTTCTTT. Its protein is CASSISQNTEAFF. The chain couples TRBV19 to TRBJ1-1; D remains unclear. V gave up 3 bases and J gave up 1 base, with 6 bases separating them. The germline CDR1 and CDR2 sequences are LNHDA and SQIVND (reference sequence). The CDR3 contains 13 residues.